A single sample is the source of the 22 T cell receptor beta chains below, sequenced in a study of beta chain features in type 1 diabetes. Sequencing targeted expressed TCRB transcripts, as all isolated RNA had been reverse transcribed. TCRdb's copy holds only in-frame clones and misses some; the assay was immunoSEQ multiplex PCR. The profile shows 130,000 to 150,000 clones, 9% to 9.5% of them singletons. Sequencing used central memory CD4+ T cells from blood. The receptors shown here come from a man younger than 35 in good health.

The genes are TRBV7-3 and TRBJ2-1, with TRBD2 as a possible D gene (7 bases). Germline values: CDR1 SGHTA, CDR2 FQGTGA. V lost 5 bases and J lost 5, with 16 bases in between. This CDR3 contains 15 residues. The CDR3 loop reads CASSLRGATNNEQFF. CDR3 coding DNA: TGTGCCAGCAGCCTTCGGGGGGCCACCAACAATGAGCAGTTCTTC.

The gene calls are TRBV7-9 and TRBJ2-3, with TRBD2 matching over 10 bases. The junction had 7 bases not matched to a gene; V was cut back by 8 bases and J by 5 bases. The CDR3 has 14 amino acids. Germline-derived CDR1 and CDR2 are SEHNR and FQNEAQ (reference sequence). The CDR3 coding sequence is TGTGCCAGCTTAGCGGGGGGCCGGGGAGATACGCAGTATTTT. Its translation: CASLAGGRGDTQYF.

This clone has a handful of counts. The gene calls are TRBV7-2 and TRBJ2-5; TRBD2 is a possible D gene (6 bases). V dropped 1 base and J dropped 7 bases, with 13 bases sitting between them. The length of the CDR3 is 14 residues. Germline values: CDR1 SGHTA, CDR2 FQGNSA. The CDR3 reads CASSLEGTSGTQYF. The CDR3 bases are TGTGCCAGCAGCTTAGAAGGGACTTCAGGGACCCAGTACTTC. Filled out from reference TRBV7-2 and TRBJ2-5, the complete variable domain reads GAGVSQSPSNKVTEKGKDVELRCDPISGHTALYWYRQSLGQGLEFLIYFQGNSAPDKSGLPSDRFSAERTGGSVSTLTIQRTQQEDSAVYLCASSLEGTSGTQYFGPGTRLLVL.

V and J are TRBV9 and TRBJ2-1; D perhaps matches TRBD1 (6 bases). The CDR3 is 13 amino acids. The V end was cut by 7 bases, the J end by 4 bases, with 12 bases between. Germline assignment: CDR1 SGDLS and CDR2 YYNGEE. The CDR3 here is CASQGQLYNEQFF. In nucleotides, the CDR3 is TGTGCCAGCCAGGGACAATTATACAATGAGCAGTTCTTC.

The V and J genes are TRBV19 and TRBJ2-1; 10 nucleotides agree with TRBD1. The V gene end was trimmed by 6 bases and the J gene end by 7 bases; junction bases not matched to a gene: 12. The V gene's germline CDR1 is LNHDA and CDR2 SQIVND (reference sequence). CDR3 length: 16 amino acids. In nucleotides, the CDR3 is TGTGCCAGTAGCCCGACAGGGGGCGCGAGCCGTAATGAGCAGTTCTTC. Residues: CASSPTGGASRNEQFF.

Only a few counts were recorded for this clone. The chain employs TRBV4-2 and TRBJ2-2; weak D call: TRBD2 (6 bases). Trimming took off 4 bases at V and 10 bases at J, with 13 bases between the two ends. The CDR3 has 13 amino acids. Germline loops: CDR1 LGHNA, CDR2 YNFKEQ. The CDR3 reads CASSPPGVQELFF. The CDR3, as DNA: TGTGCCAGCAGCCCCCCGGGGGTTCAGGAGCTGTTTTTT.

This clone was recorded a few times. The chain carries TRBV2 and TRBJ2-2, with a weak D call TRBD1 (5 bases). This CDR3 has 15 amino acids. The V end lost 6 bases, the J end lost 0 bases, and 11 bases lay between the germline ends. The germline CDR1 and CDR2 sequences are SNHLY and FYNNEI. CDR3 in amino acids: CASRTTAANTGELFF. Here the CDR3 DNA reads TGTGCCAGCAGGACGACAGCAGCGAACACCGGGGAGCTGTTTTTT.

This clone was seen a handful of times. The gene calls are TRBV4-2 and TRBJ1-5; D is unresolved. The V end lost 1 base, the J end lost 9 bases, and 10 bases lay between the germline ends. Germline CDR1 reads LGHNA; CDR2 reads YNFKEQ. The CDR3 spans 13 residues. CDR3 in amino acids: CASSQAGVGPQHF. The CDR3 coding sequence is TGTGCCAGCAGCCAAGCGGGAGTGGGGCCCCAGCATTTT.

A single count supports this clone. The chain links TRBV4-1 to TRBJ1-2; D might be TRBD1 (6 bases). CDR3 length: 15 residues. Germline CDR1 reads MGHRA; CDR2 reads YSYEKL. V was shortened by 0 bases and J by 2 bases, with 10 bases between the two germline ends. CDR3 sequence reads: CASSQDSQGNYGYTF. The CDR3, as DNA: TGCGCCAGCAGCCAAGATTCCCAGGGGAACTATGGCTACACCTTC.

This clone was detected a few times. The rearrangement links TRBV5-4 to TRBJ1-2; D may be TRBD1 (6 bases). Trimming pared 4 bases from V and 8 bases from J, leaving 18 bases between. This CDR3 is 14 amino acids long. CDR1 is SGHNT and CDR2 is YYREEE in the germline V gene (reference sequence). The CDR3 region has the DNA TGTGCCAGCAGCCCCGGTGGTGGGGGCGTGGGCTACACCTTC. Translated, it gives CASSPGGGGVGYTF.

The CDR3 loop reads CASSETERGFSYEQYF. In DNA, the CDR3 is TGTGCCAGCAGTGAAACGGAGCGGGGGTTCTCCTACGAGCAGTACTTC. This chain joins TRBV6-1 and TRBJ2-7, with 8 bases that match TRBD2. The CDR3 is 16 amino acids. J lost 0 bases, V lost 2 bases, and 6 bases had no gene match. The germline V gene encodes CDR1 MNHNS and CDR2 SASEGT.

This clone was detected only a few times. The CDR3 nucleotides are TGTGCCAGCAGCTTAGCGGGACTAGGGAACTACGAGCAGTACTTC. Translation: CASSLAGLGNYEQYF. This chain joins TRBV7-2 and TRBJ2-7; 8 positions agree with TRBD2. Losses at the gene ends were 0 bases for V and 3 bases for J; bases not matched to a gene: 4. This CDR3 is 15 amino acids long. Germline loops: CDR1 SGHTA, CDR2 FQGNSA.

This clone was found once. The chain combines TRBV9 with TRBJ2-7; D is perhaps TRBD2 (7 bases). V dropped 0 bases and J dropped 0 bases, with 19 bases sitting between them. Germline V gives CDR1 SGDLS, CDR2 YYNGEE. The CDR3 runs 18 residues. The chain's CDR3 is CASSVEGGVTRYSYEQYF. The CDR3 DNA sequence: TGTGCCAGCAGCGTAGAGGGGGGGGTTACAAGATACTCCTACGAGCAGTACTTC.

The chain links TRBV7-2 to TRBJ2-3; D call uncertain. Germline CDR1 and CDR2: SGHTA and FQGNSA. Trimming pared 5 bases from V and 2 bases from J, leaving 5 bases between. The CDR3 consists of 12 residues. The CDR3, as DNA: TGTGCCAGCAGCGACTTCACAGATACGCAGTATTTT. Protein sequence: CASSDFTDTQYF.

This clone was recorded a few times. The CDR3 DNA follows: TGTGCCAGCAGCTTAATCAGGGGTGGCACTGAAGCTTTCTTT. This gives the protein CASSLIRGGTEAFF. The chain employs TRBV5-6 and TRBJ1-1, with a possible D match to TRBD1 (6 bases). Germline V CDR1 and CDR2: SGHDT, YYEEEE. The CDR3 totals 14 residues. Trimming stripped 2 bases from V and 4 bases from J, with 12 bases between.

The table lists this clone with a few counts. This sequence joins TRBV5-1 and TRBJ2-7, with TRBD2 as a possible D gene (6 bases). Germline V gene data show CDR1 as SGHRS and CDR2 as YFSETQ. This CDR3 has 15 amino acids. Trimming removed 8 bases from V and 0 bases from J, with 18 bases in between. CDR3 protein: CASGPGGESSYEQYF. Here the CDR3 DNA reads TGCGCCAGTGGACCCGGAGGGGAGAGCTCCTACGAGCAGTACTTC.

Many counts were recorded for this clone. This chain connects TRBV29-1 to TRBJ2-3; D may be TRBD2 (6 bases). Trimming took off 5 bases at V and 2 bases at J, with 14 bases between the two ends. Germline CDR1 and CDR2: SQVTM and ANQGSEA. This CDR3 has 14 residues. CDR3 bases: TGCAGCGTTCCAGTGGGGGGAAACACAGATACGCAGTATTTT. This encodes CSVPVGGNTDTQYF.

The J gene is TRBJ2-7, the V gene TRBV29-1; 16 positions match TRBD2. With 7 bases clipped from V and 4 bases from J, the junction kept 4 bases outside the gene matches. The CDR3 contains 14 residues. Germline CDR1 SQVTM, CDR2 ANQGSEA. CDR3 in DNA: TGCAGCGCCGGGACTAGCGGGGGGGCTTACGAGCAGTACTTC. Amino acids: CSAGTSGGAYEQYF.

The table lists this clone with a few counts. V and J are TRBV7-2 and TRBJ2-5; TRBD2 might be the D (5 bases). The V end lost 4 bases, the J end lost 2 bases, and 14 bases lay between the germline ends. The CDR3 extends over 15 amino acids. Germline V gene lookup returns CDR1 SGHTA and CDR2 FQGNSA. Here the CDR3 DNA reads TGTGCCAGCAGCTCTCACACCGGGAAACAAGAGACCCAGTACTTC. The encoded protein is CASSSHTGKQETQYF.

There are a few counts of this clone. The rearrangement joins TRBV7-9 to TRBJ2-3; TRBD2 aligns across 7 bases. J was trimmed by 1 base and V by 4 bases; bases with no gene match: 8. The CDR3 length is 16 residues. Germline V lookup: CDR1 SEHNR, CDR2 FQNEAQ (reference sequence). The CDR3 sequence: CASSSGGAERTDTQYF. CDR3 DNA sequence: TGTGCCAGCAGCTCGGGGGGAGCGGAGCGCACAGATACGCAGTATTTT.

The chain recombines TRBV4-3 with TRBJ1-3; D remains ambiguous. The CDR3 is 15 amino acids. V lost 0 bases, J lost 0 bases, and 6 bases lay in between. Germline CDR1 and CDR2: LGHNA and YSLEER. CDR3 sequence (DNA): TGCGCCAGCAGCCAAGATACAGCCTCTGGAAACACCATATATTTT. It specifies CASSQDTASGNTIYF.

The CDR3 bases are TGTGCCAGTAGCTCCCTCCAGAGCGGGGGGGCCCCGGATACGCAGTATTTT. Its protein is CASSSLQSGGAPDTQYF. The chain couples TRBV19 to TRBJ2-3; 10 nucleotides line up with TRBD2. The ends lost 6 bases at V and 6 bases at J; junction bases unmatched: 15. In germline, CDR1 is LNHDA, CDR2 SQIVND (reference sequence). This CDR3 spans 17 amino acids.